This TCR beta chain was captured by sequencing in a study of T cell clonality in common variable immunodeficiency. V shed 3 bases and J shed 4 bases, with 13 bases lying between them. The V gene's germline CDR1 is SGHRS and CDR2 YFSETQ. The CDR3 spans 14 residues. By share, this clone ranks as medium-sized (0.01 to 0.1%). As yet, its antigen is unknown. The CDR3 end lies 3 residues beyond the end of the read and is filled in from the germline J gene. Study-wide results and caveats: Reportedly, TCR beta sequences from common variable immunodeficiency showed fewer deletions and N-nucleotide insertions. Compared with controls, CVID subjects had fewer shared TCRbeta clones. TCRbeta clonality was increased in CVID versus healthy controls.

Clones were sequenced by immunoSEQ multiplex PCR, and TCRdb holds only the in-frame ones, with some missing. The table lists about 23,000 clones, with no singletons. The specimen was peripheral blood mononuclear cells. The sequence came from a human donor with common variable immunodeficiency. The chain carries TRBV5-1 and TRBJ1-2, with a weak D call TRBD1 (5 bases). CDR3 DNA (partial): TGCGCCAGCAGCTCGGGACTCCTTCCCTATGGC. It specifies CASSSGLLPYG. The CDR3, in full, reads CASSSGLLPYGYTF.